These 23 T cell receptor beta chains share one sample of origin, sequenced in a study of PD-1 blockade in classical Hodgkin lymphoma. Using immunoSEQ multiplex PCR, the repertoire was profiled, and TCRdb retains in-frame clones only, with some absent. Among some 84,000 clones listed, around 90% were seen once. Each patient relapsed following autologous stem cell transplantation, and prior brentuximab vedotin exposure differed. The source was peripheral blood mononuclear cells (PBMCs), collected at baseline. The receptors originated from a human donor with classical Hodgkin lymphoma.

This chain joins TRBV2 and TRBJ1-2, with D maybe TRBD1 (6 bases). The germline V gene has CDR1 SNHLY and CDR2 FYNNEI. The V gene lost 5 bases and the J gene lost 5 bases, with 15 bases spanning the gap. The CDR3 has 14 amino acids. The CDR3 loop reads CASSFQGNLYGYTF. In DNA form, the CDR3 reads TGTGCCAGCAGTTTCCAGGGGAATTTGTATGGCTACACCTTC.

The rearrangement links TRBV5-1 to TRBJ1-5; D is undetermined. The V gene lost 0 bases and the J gene lost 0 bases, with 7 bases spanning the gap. The V gene's germline CDR1 is SGHRS and CDR2 YFSETQ. The CDR3 is 15 amino acids. The CDR3 loop is CASSLAGYSNQPQHF. CDR3 bases: TGCGCCAGCAGCTTGGCAGGTTATAGCAATCAGCCCCAGCATTTT.

The rearrangement uses TRBV6-5 and TRBJ2-3; D remains ambiguous. Between the trimmed V and J ends, which lost 0 bases and 2 bases, there was a span of 9 bases. Germline CDR1 and CDR2: MNHEY and SVGAGI. CDR3 length: 15 residues. The CDR3 sequence is CASSYSLGFTDTQYF. The CDR3 DNA reads as TGTGCCAGCAGTTACTCCCTAGGGTTCACAGATACGCAGTATTTT.

The CDR3 coding sequence is TGCGCCAGCAGCCAAGGCCCCCGGGGAGGGAGTGGTACCGGGGAGCTGTTTTTT. Protein sequence: CASSQGPRGGSGTGELFF. V and J are TRBV4-1 and TRBJ2-2; 7 bases line up with TRBD2. Germline CDR1 reads MGHRA; CDR2 reads YSYEKL. The V segment lost 1 base and the J segment 5 bases; nucleotides outside the gene matches: 13. The CDR3 has 18 amino acids.

The chain employs TRBV7-9 and TRBJ2-7; 7 positions agree with TRBD2. The germline V gene encodes CDR1 SEHNR and CDR2 FQNEAQ (reference sequence). Trimming at V came to 5 bases and at J to 0 bases, leaving 10 bases not matched to a gene. The CDR3 sequence is 16 residues long. The CDR3 bases are TGTGCCAGCAGCCCATTTAGCGGGTCTTCCTCCTACGAGCAGTACTTC. As protein: CASSPFSGSSSYEQYF.

This rearrangement joins TRBV29-1 to TRBJ2-3; 13 bases agree with TRBD2. CDR3 length equals 16 residues. Trimming at V came to 3 bases and at J to 0 bases, leaving 3 bases not matched to a gene. The germline V gene has CDR1 SQVTM and CDR2 ANQGSEA. The CDR3 sequence: CSVEGTSGTSTDTQYF. DNA for the CDR3: TGCAGCGTTGAGGGGACTAGCGGGACTAGCACAGATACGCAGTATTTT.

This clone came up a few times. The V call is TRBV28, the J call TRBJ2-7; TRBD1 agrees at 10 bases. Germline CDR1 and CDR2: MDHEN and SYDVKM. This CDR3 contains 13 residues. Trimming cost V 7 bases and J 6 bases; bases outside gene matches: 6. The CDR3 region has the DNA TGTGCCAGCAAGACAGGGGGCTTGAGCGAGCAGTACTTC. Translated: CASKTGGLSEQYF.

The chain uses TRBV7-7 and TRBJ2-7; no reliable D call. Germline CDR1 is SSHAT and CDR2 is FNYEAQ (reference sequence). Trimming removed 5 bases at V and 1 base at J, with 12 bases between. The length of the CDR3 is 14 residues. CDR3 residues: CASSPNDLSYEQYF. In DNA, the CDR3 is TGTGCCAGCAGCCCAAATGACCTTTCCTACGAGCAGTACTTC.

This clone is medium-sized within its sample. J is TRBJ2-3 and V is TRBV10-2; D gene unclear. CDR1 is WSHSY and CDR2 is SAAADI in the germline V gene. The CDR3 is made up of 14 amino acids. Trimming took 2 bases from V and 8 from J, leaving 14 bases between them. The CDR3 region is CASSENHSRGTQYF. For the CDR3, the DNA is TGCGCCAGCAGTGAGAATCACTCCAGAGGTACGCAGTATTTT.

The chain carries TRBV6-6 and TRBJ1-4; D is unresolved. This CDR3 region has 14 residues. V gave up 6 bases and J gave up 0 bases, with 8 bases separating them. Looked up from germline, CDR1 is MNHNY and CDR2 is SVGAGI (reference sequence). The CDR3: CASRAVATNEKLFF. CDR3 nucleotide sequence: TGTGCCAGCAGGGCAGTAGCAACTAATGAAAAACTGTTTTTT.

The CDR3 region is CASSRQGAEAFF. The DNA of the CDR3 is TGTGCCAGCAGTCGCCAAGGGGCTGAAGCTTTCTTT. The rearrangement links TRBV7-8 to TRBJ1-1; tentative D call: TRBD1 (5 bases). V was trimmed by 6 bases and J by 6 bases, leaving 11 bases between them. The CDR3 is 12 amino acids. CDR1 is SGHVS and CDR2 is FQNEAQ in the germline V gene.

The table lists this clone with a few counts. The rearrangement links TRBV30 to TRBJ1-2; D is perhaps TRBD1 (6 bases). The germline CDR1 and CDR2 sequences are GTSNPN and SVGIG (reference sequence). The CDR3 runs to 12 residues. The CDR3 DNA sequence: TGTGCTTATCTCAGGGGAAACTATGGCTACACCTTC. Translation gives CAYLRGNYGYTF.

This chain joins TRBV4-1 and TRBJ2-1, with 7 nucleotides matching TRBD2. CDR3 length: 17 residues. Germline CDR1 is MGHRA and CDR2 is YSYEKL. Unmatched junction bases numbered 9, after V lost 4 bases and J lost 0 bases. This CDR3 reads CASSRGGLADSYNEQFF. CDR3 DNA sequence: TGCGCCAGCAGCCGGGGAGGCCTAGCGGACTCCTACAATGAGCAGTTCTTC.

The chain carries TRBV6-1 and TRBJ1-3; D is possibly TRBD1 (5 bases). Germline V gives CDR1 MNHNS, CDR2 SASEGT. This CDR3 has 16 residues. V was cut by 4 bases and J by 4 bases, with 17 bases left in between. The CDR3 coding sequence is TGTGCCAGCAGTGGTCGACAGCGCCCGGGCGGAAACACCATATATTTT. Protein: CASSGRQRPGGNTIYF.

The genes are TRBV19 and TRBJ2-7; possibly TRBD1 for D (7 bases). Trimming pared 4 bases from V and 1 base from J, leaving 11 bases between. The CDR3 totals 14 residues. CDR1 and CDR2 (germline): LNHDA, SQIVND (reference sequence). The DNA for the CDR3 is TGTGCCAGTAGTAACAGGGGAGGATCCTACGAGCAGTACTTC. Its protein is CASSNRGGSYEQYF.

On this clone: One junction end does not reproduce the germline sequence, and a read error may be involved. J is TRBJ1-2 and V is TRBV29-1, with TRBD1 matching 8 bases. CDR1 SQVTM and CDR2 ANQGSEA come from the germline V gene. The CDR3 length is 9 residues. The chain's CDR3 is CSTGQGFVF. DNA of the CDR3: TGCAGCACCGGACAGGGTTTTGTCTTC.

V is TRBV18 and J is TRBJ1-1; weak D call: TRBD1 (5 bases). CDR3 length: 13 amino acids. V was cut by 6 bases and J by 1 base, with 9 bases left in between. Germline values: CDR1 KGHSH, CDR2 LQKENI. In nucleotides, the CDR3 is TGTGCCAGCTCTCGGCAGGGGAACACTGAAGCTTTCTTT. Its protein product is CASSRQGNTEAFF.

The chain employs TRBV28 and TRBJ1-1; D unresolved. The length of the CDR3 is 13 residues. V lost 3 bases and J lost 1, with 6 bases in between. CDR1 is MDHEN and CDR2 is SYDVKM in the germline V gene. Here the CDR3 DNA reads TGTGCCAGCAGTTTCCCAGGGAACACTGAAGCTTTCTTT. This codes for CASSFPGNTEAFF.

This clone came up once. This chain joins TRBV4-1 and TRBJ1-5; D is unresolved. CDR3 length equals 13 residues. CDR1 MGHRA and CDR2 YSYEKL come from the germline V gene. V was cut by 8 bases and J by 4 bases, with 12 bases left in between. The CDR3 sequence is CASRGGVNQPQHF. The CDR3 DNA is TGCGCCAGCCGCGGAGGAGTTAATCAGCCCCAGCATTTT.

This clone was seen once. The chain combines TRBV5-8 with TRBJ2-2; D is uncertain. Trimming removed 2 bases at V and 8 bases at J, with 4 bases between. Germline V gene data show CDR1 as SGHTS and CDR2 as YDEGEE. The CDR3 length is 11 residues. CDR3 in DNA: TGTGCCAGCAGCTTTTCTGGGGAGCTGTTTTTT. Protein: CASSFSGELFF.

This chain uses TRBV25-1 with TRBJ2-2; D is unresolved. This CDR3 is built from 15 residues. Germline CDR1 MGHDK, CDR2 SYGVNS. Between the trimmed V and J ends, which lost 0 bases and 5 bases, there was a span of 10 bases. For the CDR3, the DNA is TGTGCCAGCAGTGAATACGGTGATGGGACCGGGGAGCTGTTTTTT. This translates into CASSEYGDGTGELFF.

The gene calls are TRBV7-2 and TRBJ2-7; weak D call: TRBD2 (7 bases). V was trimmed by 5 bases and J by 1 base, leaving 12 bases between them. Per the germline V gene, CDR1 is SGHTA and CDR2 is FQGNSA. CDR3 length equals 14 residues. The DNA of the CDR3 is TGTGCCAGCAGCCGAGGGGGGGGTTCCTACGAGCAGTACTTC. This gives the protein CASSRGGGSYEQYF. The full variable domain, in which reference TRBV7-2 and TRBJ2-7 provide the parts outside the CDR3, is GAGVSQSPSNKVTEKGKDVELRCDPISGHTALYWYRQSLGQGLEFLIYFQGNSAPDKSGLPSDRFSAERTGGSVSTLTIQRTQQEDSAVYLCASSRGGGSYEQYFGPGTRLTVT.

J is TRBJ2-5 and V is TRBV10-2, with a weak D call TRBD2 (5 bases). Germline V gives CDR1 WSHSY, CDR2 SAAADI. V was shortened by 2 bases and J by 7 bases, with 14 bases between the two germline ends. CDR3 length equals 14 residues. CDR3 in DNA: TGCGCCAGCAGTGAGACCCACCCTGGAGGGACCCAGTACTTC. This codes for CASSETHPGGTQYF.